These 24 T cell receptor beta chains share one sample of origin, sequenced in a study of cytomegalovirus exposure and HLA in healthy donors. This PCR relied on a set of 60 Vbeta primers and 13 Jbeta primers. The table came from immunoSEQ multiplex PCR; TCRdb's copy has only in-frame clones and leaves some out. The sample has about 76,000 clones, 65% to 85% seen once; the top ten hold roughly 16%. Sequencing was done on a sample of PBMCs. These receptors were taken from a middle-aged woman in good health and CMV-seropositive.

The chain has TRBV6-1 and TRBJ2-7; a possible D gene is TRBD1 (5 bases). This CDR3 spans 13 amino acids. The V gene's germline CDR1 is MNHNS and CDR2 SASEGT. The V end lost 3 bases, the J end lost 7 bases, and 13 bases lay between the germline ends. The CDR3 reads CASSDRVVREQYF. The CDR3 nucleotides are TGTGCCAGCAGTGACAGGGTAGTGAGGGAGCAGTACTTC.

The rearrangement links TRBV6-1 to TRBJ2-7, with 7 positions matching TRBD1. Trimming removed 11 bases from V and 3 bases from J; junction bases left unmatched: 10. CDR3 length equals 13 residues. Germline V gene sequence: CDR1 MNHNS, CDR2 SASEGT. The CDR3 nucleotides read TGTGCCTTAACGGACAGGAGCTTCTACGAGCAGTACTTC. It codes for CALTDRSFYEQYF.

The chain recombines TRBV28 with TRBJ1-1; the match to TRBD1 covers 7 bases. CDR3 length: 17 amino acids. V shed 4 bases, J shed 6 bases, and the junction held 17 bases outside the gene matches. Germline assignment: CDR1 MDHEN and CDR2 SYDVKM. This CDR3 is CASSSDRRNRGEPEAFF. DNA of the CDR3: TGTGCCAGCAGTTCGGATCGCAGAAACAGGGGTGAGCCTGAAGCTTTCTTT.

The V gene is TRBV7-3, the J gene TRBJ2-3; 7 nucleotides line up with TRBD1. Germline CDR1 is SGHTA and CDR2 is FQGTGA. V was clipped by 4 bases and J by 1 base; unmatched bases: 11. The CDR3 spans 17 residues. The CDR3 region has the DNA TGTGCCAGCAGCTCCGCCGGACGACAGGGACGCACAGATACGCAGTATTTT. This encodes CASSSAGRQGRTDTQYF.

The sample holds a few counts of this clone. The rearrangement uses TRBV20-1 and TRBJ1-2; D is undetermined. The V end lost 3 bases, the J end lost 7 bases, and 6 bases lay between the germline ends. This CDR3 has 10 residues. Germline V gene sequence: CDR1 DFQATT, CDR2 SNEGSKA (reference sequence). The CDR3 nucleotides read TGCAGTGCTAGTTCCTCTGGCTACACCTTC. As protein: CSASSSGYTF.

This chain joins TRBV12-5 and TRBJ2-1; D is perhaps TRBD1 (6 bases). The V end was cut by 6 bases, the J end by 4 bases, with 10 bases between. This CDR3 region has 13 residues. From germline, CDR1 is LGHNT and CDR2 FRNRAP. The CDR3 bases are TGTGCTAGTGGGCAGGACAGATACAATGAGCAGTTCTTC. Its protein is CASGQDRYNEQFF.

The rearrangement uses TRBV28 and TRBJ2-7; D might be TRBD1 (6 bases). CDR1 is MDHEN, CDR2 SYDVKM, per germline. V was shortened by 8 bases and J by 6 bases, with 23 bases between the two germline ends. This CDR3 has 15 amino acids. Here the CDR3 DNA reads TGTGCCAGCTCCCCTATCGATAGGGGACAATCCGAGCAGTACTTC. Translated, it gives CASSPIDRGQSEQYF.

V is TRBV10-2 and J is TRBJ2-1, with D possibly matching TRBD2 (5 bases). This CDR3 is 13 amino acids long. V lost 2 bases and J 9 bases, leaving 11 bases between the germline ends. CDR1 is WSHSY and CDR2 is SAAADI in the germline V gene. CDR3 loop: CASSEQGSGEQFF. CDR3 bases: TGCGCCAGCAGTGAGCAAGGGAGCGGTGAGCAGTTCTTC.

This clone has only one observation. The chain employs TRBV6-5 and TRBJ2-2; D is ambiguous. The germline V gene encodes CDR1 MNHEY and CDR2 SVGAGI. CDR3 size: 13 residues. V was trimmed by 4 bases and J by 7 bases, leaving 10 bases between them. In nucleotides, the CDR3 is TGTGCCAGCAGTTTACGACACGTCGGGGAGCTGTTTTTT. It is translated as CASSLRHVGELFF.

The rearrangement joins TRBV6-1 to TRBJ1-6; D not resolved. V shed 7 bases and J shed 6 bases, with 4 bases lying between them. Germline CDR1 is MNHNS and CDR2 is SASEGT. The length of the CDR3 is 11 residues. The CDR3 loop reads CASTLNSPLHF. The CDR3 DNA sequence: TGTGCCAGCACCCTTAATTCACCCCTCCACTTT.

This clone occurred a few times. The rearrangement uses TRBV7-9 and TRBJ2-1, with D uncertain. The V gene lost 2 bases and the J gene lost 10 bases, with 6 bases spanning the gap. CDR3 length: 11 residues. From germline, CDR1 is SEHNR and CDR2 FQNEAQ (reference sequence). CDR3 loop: CASSLQREQFF. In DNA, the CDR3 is TGTGCCAGCAGCTTACAGCGAGAGCAGTTCTTC.

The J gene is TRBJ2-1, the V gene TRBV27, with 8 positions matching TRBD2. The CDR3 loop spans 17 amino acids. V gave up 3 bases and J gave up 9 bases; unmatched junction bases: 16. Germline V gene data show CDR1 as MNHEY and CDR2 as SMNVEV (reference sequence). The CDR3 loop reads CASSLSIGLAGIGEQFF. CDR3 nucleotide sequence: TGTGCCAGCAGTTTGTCTATCGGGCTAGCGGGTATCGGTGAGCAGTTCTTC.

In DNA form, the CDR3 reads TGCGCCAGCAGCCCCATCCGGGGGGTACCCACAGATACGCAGTATTTT. Protein sequence: CASSPIRGVPTDTQYF. The J gene is TRBJ2-3, the V gene TRBV5-1; 7 bases match TRBD2. Germline assignment: CDR1 SGHRS and CDR2 YFSETQ. Trimming cost V 4 bases and J 2 bases; bases outside gene matches: 10. The CDR3 covers 16 residues.

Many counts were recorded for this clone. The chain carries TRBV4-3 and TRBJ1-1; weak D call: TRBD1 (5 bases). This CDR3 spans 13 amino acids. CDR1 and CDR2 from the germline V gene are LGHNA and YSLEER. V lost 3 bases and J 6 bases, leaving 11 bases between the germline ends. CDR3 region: CASSHVGVSEAFF. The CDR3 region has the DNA TGCGCCAGCAGCCATGTAGGGGTCTCTGAAGCTTTCTTT.

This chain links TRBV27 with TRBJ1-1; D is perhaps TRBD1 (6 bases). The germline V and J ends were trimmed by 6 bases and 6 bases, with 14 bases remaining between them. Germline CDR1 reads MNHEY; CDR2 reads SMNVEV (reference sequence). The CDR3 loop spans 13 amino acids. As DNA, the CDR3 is TGTGCCAGCAGGCTGCGGGGGGGCGCTGAAGCTTTCTTT. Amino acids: CASRLRGGAEAFF.

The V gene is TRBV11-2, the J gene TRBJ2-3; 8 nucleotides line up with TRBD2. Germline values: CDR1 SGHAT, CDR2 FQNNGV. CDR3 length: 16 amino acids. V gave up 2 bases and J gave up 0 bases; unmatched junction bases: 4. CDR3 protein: CASSLTSGPSTDTQYF. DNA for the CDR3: TGTGCCAGCAGCTTAACTAGCGGACCTAGCACAGATACGCAGTATTTT.

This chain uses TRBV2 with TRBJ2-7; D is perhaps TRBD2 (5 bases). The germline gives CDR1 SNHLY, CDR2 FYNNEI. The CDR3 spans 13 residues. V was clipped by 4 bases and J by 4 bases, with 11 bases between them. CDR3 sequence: CASSAGKGYEQYF. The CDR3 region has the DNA TGTGCCAGCAGTGCCGGGAAGGGTTACGAGCAGTACTTC. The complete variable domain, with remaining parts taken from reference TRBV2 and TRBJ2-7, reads EPEVTQTPSHQVTQMGQEVILRCVPISNHLYFYWYRQILGQKVEFLVSFYNNEISEKSEIFDDQFSVERPDGSNFTLKIRSTKLEDSAMYFCASSAGKGYEQYFGPGTRLTVT.

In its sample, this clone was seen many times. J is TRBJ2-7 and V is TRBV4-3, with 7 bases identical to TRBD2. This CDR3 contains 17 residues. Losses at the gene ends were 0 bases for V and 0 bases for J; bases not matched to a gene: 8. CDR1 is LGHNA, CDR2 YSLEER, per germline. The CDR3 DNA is TGCGCCAGCAGCCAAGAGTCCCGGGGGGTCTACTCCTACGAGCAGTACTTC. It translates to CASSQESRGVYSYEQYF.

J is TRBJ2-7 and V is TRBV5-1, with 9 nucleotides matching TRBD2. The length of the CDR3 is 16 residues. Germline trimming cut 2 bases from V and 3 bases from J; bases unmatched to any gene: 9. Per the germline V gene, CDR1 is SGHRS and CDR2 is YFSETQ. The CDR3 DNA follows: TGCGCCAGCAGCTTAACCCTAGCGGGGCCATTCTACGAGCAGTACTTC. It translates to CASSLTLAGPFYEQYF.

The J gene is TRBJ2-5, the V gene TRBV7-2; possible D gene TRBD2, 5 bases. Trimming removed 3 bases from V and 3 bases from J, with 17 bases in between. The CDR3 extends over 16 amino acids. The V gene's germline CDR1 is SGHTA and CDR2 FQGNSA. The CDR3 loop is CASSLLSGFGKETQYF. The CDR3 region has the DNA TGTGCCAGCAGCTTGTTATCGGGGTTCGGGAAAGAGACCCAGTACTTC.

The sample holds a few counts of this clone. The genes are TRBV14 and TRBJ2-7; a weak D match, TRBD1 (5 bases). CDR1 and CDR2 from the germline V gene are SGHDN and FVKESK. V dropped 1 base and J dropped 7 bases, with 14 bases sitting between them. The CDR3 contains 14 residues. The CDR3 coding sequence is TGTGCCAGCAGCCAAGTTTCGGCAGGGCTTGAGCAGTACTTC. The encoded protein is CASSQVSAGLEQYF.

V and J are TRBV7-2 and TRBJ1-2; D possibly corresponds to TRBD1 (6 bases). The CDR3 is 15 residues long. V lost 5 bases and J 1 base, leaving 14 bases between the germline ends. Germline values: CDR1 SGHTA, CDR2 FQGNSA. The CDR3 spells CASSTRGGLNYGYTF. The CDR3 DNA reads TGTGCCAGCAGCACCCGGGGGGGGCTTAACTATGGCTACACCTTC.

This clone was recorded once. CDR3 sequence: CASDQGTWNTEAFF. In DNA, the CDR3 is TGTGCCAGCGATCAGGGGACCTGGAACACTGAAGCTTTCTTT. The gene calls are TRBV7-9 and TRBJ1-1; a weak D match, TRBD1 (6 bases). The V end was cut by 8 bases, the J end by 1 base, with 14 bases between. CDR1 and CDR2 from the germline V gene are SEHNR and FQNEAQ (reference sequence). The CDR3 covers 14 residues.

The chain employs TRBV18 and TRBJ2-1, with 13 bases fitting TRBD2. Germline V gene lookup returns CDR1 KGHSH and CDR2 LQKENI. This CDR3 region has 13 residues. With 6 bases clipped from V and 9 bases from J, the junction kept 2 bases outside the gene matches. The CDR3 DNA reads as TGTGCCAGCTCCCGACTAGCGGGAGGTGAGCAGTTCTTC. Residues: CASSRLAGGEQFF.